Sequencing of this TCR beta chain was carried out in a study of blood T cells in healthy people across ages (dated by TCRdb to between 2014 and 2017). Regarding the study in general: In model experiments, template switching captured roughly one uniquely barcoded TCR beta cDNA molecule for every two T cells. The donors were divided into four age groups: young (average roughly 17 years), middle-aged (around 37), aged (roughly 66) and long-lived (roughly 86). To track age-related changes in TCR beta repertoire diversity, the study relied on deep sequencing normalized with unique cDNA molecular identifiers. To avoid experimental bias, donors of different ages were distributed randomly across sequencing lanes. Two additional independent replicas of 1 million unique cDNA reads from the same blood draw were analyzed for two donors (one aged 18 to 30 and one aged 80 or older). General findings and caveats noted by the study authors: The long-lived group showed more naive CD4+ T cells, fewer expanded clones and increased TCR diversity than the aged group, suggesting age selection. Observed TCR beta diversity per million T cells fell roughly linearly with age, and a significant reduction was already apparent by age approximately 40. Because profiling used bulk unsorted PBMCs, naive and antigen-experienced compartments could not be compared conclusively. A strong correlation was found between observed TCR beta diversity and the percentage of naive T cells measured by flow cytometry. Total diversity estimates from one million sequenced T cells were considered lower bounds and underestimates. Because donor CMV infection status was unknown, age-related changes in expanded clonotypes were potentially confounded.

With regard to this clonotype: What antigen it recognizes has not been identified. No much larger clone is present one base from it, and per-base qualities are unavailable.

The protocol used for the library was 5' RACE. Data came from an Illumina HiSeq 2500. A second roughly 6 to 11 cycle PCR used a sample-barcoded 5' primer and a J-beta primer mix. A template-switch 5' adaptor carrying 12 random nucleotides introduced a unique molecular identifier onto each TCR beta cDNA molecule. At least 3 million CDR3-containing paired-end reads were obtained from each sample. All of the RNA was converted into first-strand cDNA using the Mint cDNA synthesis kit, with a TRBC-specific oligonucleotide serving as the primer. All cDNA was treated with uracil-DNA glycosylase and then went through a first 18-cycle PCR with the universal primers M1SS and BC2_uni_R. Under the source paper's analysis protocol: For normalization, 1 million high-quality reads, each with a distinct molecular identifier, were randomly selected from each sample. Instead of being binned into consensus sequences, reads that shared molecular identifiers were thrown out. MiTCR, run with a Q25 quality threshold and the strictest error-elimination algorithm, handled CDR3 identification, clonotype clustering and error correction. A nonparametric unseen species model with Euler transformation was used to estimate a lower bound on total TCR beta diversity. Using fastp at Q25 and MiXCR, TCRdb reprocessed the public reads and kept productive beta chains. One record per CDR3 amino acid sequence lists the most common genes and DNA. These V and J calls originate from TCRdb's pipeline instead of the authors' own analysis. A total of approximately 850,000 distinct CDR3 sequences appear in this sample, around two fifths of them only once. Together, the top ten hold around 18% of the sample.

The junction carries 11 bases between V and J, which are trimmed by 1 base and 6 bases respectively. Per the germline V gene, SGHRS is the CDR1 and YFSETQ is the CDR2. The CDR3 runs 14 amino acids, cysteine and phenylalanine included. Kept here is only the CDR3 DNA, which spans 42 bases and is read in frame from base 1. Donors were approximately 42 systemically healthy Caucasian individuals from Russia aged 6 to 90 years. Around 10 milliliters of peripheral blood were drawn from each donor into EDTA-treated Vacutainer tubes. Ficoll-Paque density-gradient centrifugation was used to isolate PBMCs, with at least 7 million obtained per sample. Total RNA was extracted from PBMCs with Trizol reagent, with at least 6 micrograms obtained per sample. For every donor, flow cytometry on a PBMC aliquot measured the percentage of naive CD45RAhigh/CD27high T cells.

What was sequenced was blood. The origin of this receptor is a man aged 60-69 years in good health. The receptor chain draws on TRBV5-1 and TRBJ2-4, and perhaps TRBD2 as D gene, on 5 matching bases. At the DNA level, the sequence is TGCGCCAGCAGCTTGCCCGGGGATCCAAACATTCAGTACTTC. Translated, it gives CASSLPGDPNIQYF. Joined to the reference TRBV5-1 and TRBJ2-4 proteins, this CDR3 gives the full variable domain: KAGVTQTPRYLIKTRGQQVTLSCSPISGHRSVSWYQQTPGQGLQFLFEYFSETQRNKGNFPGRFSGRQFSNSRSEMNVSTLELGDSALYLCASSLPGDPNIQYFGAGTRLSVL.